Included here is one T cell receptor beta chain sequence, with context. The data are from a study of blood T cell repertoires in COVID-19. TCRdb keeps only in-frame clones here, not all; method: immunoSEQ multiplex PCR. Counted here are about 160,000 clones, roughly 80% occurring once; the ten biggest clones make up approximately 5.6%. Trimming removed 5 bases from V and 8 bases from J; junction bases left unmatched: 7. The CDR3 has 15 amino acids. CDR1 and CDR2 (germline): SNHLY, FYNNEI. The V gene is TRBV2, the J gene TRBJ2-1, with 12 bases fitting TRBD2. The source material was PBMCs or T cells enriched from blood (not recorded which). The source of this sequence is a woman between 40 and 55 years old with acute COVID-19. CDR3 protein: CASSRLAGDLDEQFF. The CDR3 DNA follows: TGTGCCAGCAGTCGACTAGCGGGAGATCTCGATGAGCAGTTCTTC. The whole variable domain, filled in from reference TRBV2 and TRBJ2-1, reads EPEVTQTPSHQVTQMGQEVILRCVPISNHLYFYWYRQILGQKVEFLVSFYNNEISEKSEIFDDQFSVERPDGSNFTLKIRSTKLEDSAMYFCASSRLAGDLDEQFFGPGTRLTVL.